This T cell receptor beta chain was sequenced during a study of control samples from healthy donors and cancer patients. Repertoires were generated with immunoSEQ multiplex PCR, while TCRdb's copy carries only in-frame clones and drops some. The sample has approximately 150,000 clones, 91% seen once. V was trimmed by 5 bases and J by 10 bases, leaving 18 bases between them. Germline V gene data show CDR1 as SEHNR and CDR2 as FQNEAQ (reference sequence). The CDR3 extends over 14 amino acids. The chain recombines TRBV7-9 with TRBJ2-1; D uncertain. The receptor comes from a middle-aged woman in good health. The sequenced sample was blood. The CDR3 nucleotides read TGTGCCAGCAGCCTAGATTTATTCGGCGGAGAGCAGTTCTTC. This codes for CASSLDLFGGEQFF.